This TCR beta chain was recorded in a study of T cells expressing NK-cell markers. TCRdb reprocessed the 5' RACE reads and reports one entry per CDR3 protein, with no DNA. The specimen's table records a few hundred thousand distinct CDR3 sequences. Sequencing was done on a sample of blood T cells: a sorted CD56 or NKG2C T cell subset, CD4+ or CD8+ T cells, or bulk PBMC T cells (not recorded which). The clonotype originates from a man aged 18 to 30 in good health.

The CDR3 loop reads CATSNKDGGNTIYF. The chain joins TRBV15 to TRBJ1-3. This CDR3 region has 14 residues. CDR1 is LNHNV, CDR2 YYDKDF, per germline (reference sequence). Full variable domain (missing parts from reference TRBV15 and TRBJ1-3): DAMVIQNPRYQVTQFGKPVTLSCSQTLNHNVMYWYQQKSSQAPKLLFHYYDKDFNNEADTPDNFQSRRPNTSFCFLDIRSPGLGDTAMYLCATSNKDGGNTIYFGEGSWLTVV.